This T cell receptor beta chain was recorded in a study of blood T cell repertoires in COVID-19. Study-level information: Samples came from the United States, Italy and Spain, spanning acute and convalescent COVID-19. Nucleic acid was either cDNA or gDNA, and it came from T cells, B-cell-depleted T cells, or PBMCs.

This CDR3 spans 14 amino acids. V was cut by 0 bases and J by 5 bases, with 12 bases left in between. Looked up from germline, CDR1 is SGHKS and CDR2 is YYEKEE (reference sequence). Original handling: From reference gene primer amplification, estimates of nucleated cell counts were derived. Some clones are missing from TCRdb's copy, which holds only in-frame ones; the method was immunoSEQ multiplex PCR. V and J calls and clone size are those listed in that table; D and trimming were worked out from the DNA. The repertoire consists of some 100,000 clones, with roughly 80% occurring once and the leading ten covering 18%.

The sequence was obtained from a woman in her sixties or seventies with acute or convalescent COVID-19. This chain links TRBV5-5 with TRBJ2-7, with D possibly matching TRBD1 (5 bases). Material: peripheral blood. For the CDR3, the DNA is TGTGCCAGCAGCTTGGTGGTACAGGCCCACGAGCAGTACTTC. Translating it yields CASSLVVQAHEQYF.